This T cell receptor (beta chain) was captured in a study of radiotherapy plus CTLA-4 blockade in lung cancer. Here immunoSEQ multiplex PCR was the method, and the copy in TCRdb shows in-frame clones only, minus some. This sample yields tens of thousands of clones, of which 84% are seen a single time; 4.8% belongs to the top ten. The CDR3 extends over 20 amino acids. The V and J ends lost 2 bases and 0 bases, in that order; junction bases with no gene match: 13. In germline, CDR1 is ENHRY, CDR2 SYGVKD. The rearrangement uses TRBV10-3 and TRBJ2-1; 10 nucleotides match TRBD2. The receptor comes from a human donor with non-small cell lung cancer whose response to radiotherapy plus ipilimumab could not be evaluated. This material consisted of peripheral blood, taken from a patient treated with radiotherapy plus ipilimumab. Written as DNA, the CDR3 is TGTGCCATCAGTGAGCCTCTGAATATGAGCGGGAGGGCCTCCTACAATGAGCAGTTCTTC. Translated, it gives CAISEPLNMSGRASYNEQFF.